This section outlines one TCR beta chain sequence together with its context. This record belongs to a study of blood T cell repertoires in COVID-19. For the study at large: Spain, Italy and the United States supplied samples that represented acute and convalescent COVID-19. Nucleic acid was either cDNA or gDNA, and it came from T cells, B-cell-depleted T cells, or PBMCs.

V shed 2 bases and J shed 4 bases, with 14 bases lying between them. Germline V gene lookup returns CDR1 SGHTA and CDR2 FQGNSA. The CDR3 length is 15 residues. Sequenced by immunoSEQ multiplex PCR; TCRdb stores in-frame clones only, minus some. The sample holds 150,000 to 200,000 clones, around nine tenths seen once. The source of this sequence is a man between 65 and 80 years old with active or convalescent COVID-19. Sequencing was carried out using peripheral blood. V and J are TRBV7-2 and TRBJ1-1; D possibly corresponds to TRBD1 (5 bases). DNA of the CDR3: TGTGCCAGCAGCTTAACCCCTGCCAGGGTCACTGAAGCTTTCTTT. It yields the protein CASSLTPARVTEAFF.